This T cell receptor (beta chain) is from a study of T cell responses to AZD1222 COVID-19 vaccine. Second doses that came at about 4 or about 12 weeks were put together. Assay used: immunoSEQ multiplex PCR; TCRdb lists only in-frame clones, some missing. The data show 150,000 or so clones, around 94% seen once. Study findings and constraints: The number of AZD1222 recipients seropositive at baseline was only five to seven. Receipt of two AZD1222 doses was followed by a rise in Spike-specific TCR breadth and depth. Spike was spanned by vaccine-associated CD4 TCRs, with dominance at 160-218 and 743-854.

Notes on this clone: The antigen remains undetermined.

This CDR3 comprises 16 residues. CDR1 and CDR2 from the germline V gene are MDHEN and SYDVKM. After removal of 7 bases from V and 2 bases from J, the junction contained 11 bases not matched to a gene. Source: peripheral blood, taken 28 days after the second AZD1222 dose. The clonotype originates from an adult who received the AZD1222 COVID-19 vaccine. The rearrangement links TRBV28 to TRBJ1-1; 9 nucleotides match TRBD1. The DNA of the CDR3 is TGTGCCAGCAATCATTTTTGGGACAGGGCAAACACTGAAGCTTTCTTT. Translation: CASNHFWDRANTEAFF.